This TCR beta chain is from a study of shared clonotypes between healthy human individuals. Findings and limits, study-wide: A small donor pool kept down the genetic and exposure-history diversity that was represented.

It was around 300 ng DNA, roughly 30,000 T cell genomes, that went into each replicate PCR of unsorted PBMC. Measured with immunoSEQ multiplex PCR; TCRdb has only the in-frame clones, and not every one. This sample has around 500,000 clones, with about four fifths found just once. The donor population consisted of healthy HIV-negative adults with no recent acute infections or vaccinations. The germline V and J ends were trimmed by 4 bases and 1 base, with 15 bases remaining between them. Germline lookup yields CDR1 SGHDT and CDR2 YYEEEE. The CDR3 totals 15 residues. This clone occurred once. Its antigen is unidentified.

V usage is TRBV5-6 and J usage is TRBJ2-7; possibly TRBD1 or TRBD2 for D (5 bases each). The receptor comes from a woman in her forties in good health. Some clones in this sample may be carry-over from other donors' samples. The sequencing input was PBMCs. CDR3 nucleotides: TGTGCCAGCAGCACCCCCGGGACGGCGTCCTACGAGCAGTACTTC. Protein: CASSTPGTASYEQYF.